The source of this T cell receptor beta chain is a study of blood T cell repertoires in COVID-19. Sequencing used immunoSEQ multiplex PCR; TCRdb keeps in-frame clones, though not all of them. Altogether about 180,000 clones are present, approximately 83% being singletons, with the ten largest covering 1.5%. The V gene lost 6 bases and the J gene lost 8 bases, with 8 bases spanning the gap. Germline loops: CDR1 ENHRY, CDR2 SYGVKD. CDR3 length: 11 residues. The TCR comes from a human donor in a cohort sampled during active COVID-19. This chain uses TRBV10-3 with TRBJ2-1; D gene ambiguous. Input material: peripheral blood. In DNA form, the CDR3 reads TGTGCCATCAGCCCCTCTTATGAGCAGTTCTTC. It is translated as CAISPSYEQFF.